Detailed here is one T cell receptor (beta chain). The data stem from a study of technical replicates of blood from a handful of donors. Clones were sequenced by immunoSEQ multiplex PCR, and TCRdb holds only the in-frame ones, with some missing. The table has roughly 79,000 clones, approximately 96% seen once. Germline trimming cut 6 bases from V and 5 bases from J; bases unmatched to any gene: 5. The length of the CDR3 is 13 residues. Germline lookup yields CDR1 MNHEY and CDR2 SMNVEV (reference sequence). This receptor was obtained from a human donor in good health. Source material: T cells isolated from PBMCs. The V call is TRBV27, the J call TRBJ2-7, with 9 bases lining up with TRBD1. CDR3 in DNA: TGTGCCAGCAGGGGGGACAGGGCCCACGAGCAGTACTTC. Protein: CASRGDRAHEQYF.